This T cell receptor beta chain derives from a study of early T cells in non-severe SARS-CoV-2 infection. Between the trimmed V and J ends, which lost 0 bases and 2 bases, there was a span of 9 bases. The CDR3 covers 14 residues. Unique molecular identifiers were attached to individual cDNA molecules. TCRdb reprocessed the 5' RACE reads via MiXCR and lists one record per CDR3 protein. The table has tens of thousands of distinct CDR3 sequences, roughly 7.3% seen once. This clonotype was found many times. The sequence derives from an adult who was a healthcare worker with PCR-confirmed SARS-CoV-2 infection or an uninfected control (not recorded which). The specimen sequenced was whole blood. The J gene is TRBJ2-7, the V gene TRBV5-3, with no clear D. TRBV5-3 qualifies as an ORF whose function is uncertain. As DNA, the CDR3 is TGTGCCAGAAGCTTGGTCGACACAACCTACGAGCAGTACTTC. It specifies CARSLVDTTYEQYF.